This T cell receptor (beta chain) emerged from a study of identical twins. TCRdb called the 5' RACE reads again in MiXCR, with one record for every CDR3 protein. The sample lists roughly 280,000 distinct CDR3 sequences; roughly 10% were seen once. V lost 4 bases and J 0 bases, leaving 8 bases between the germline ends. CDR1 and CDR2 from the germline V gene are MRHNA and SNTAGT. The CDR3 covers 14 residues. This clonotype has at least ten counts. A further study also used this sample, focusing on yellow fever vaccine responses in identical twins.

Sequencing used CD8+ T cells sorted from blood. The V and J genes are TRBV6-4 and TRBJ2-3; D perhaps matches TRBD1 (5 bases). This receptor was identified in a young woman in good health. CDR3 in amino acids: CASSADTSTDTQYF. In nucleotides, the CDR3 is TGTGCCAGCAGTGCGGACACTAGCACAGATACGCAGTATTTT.